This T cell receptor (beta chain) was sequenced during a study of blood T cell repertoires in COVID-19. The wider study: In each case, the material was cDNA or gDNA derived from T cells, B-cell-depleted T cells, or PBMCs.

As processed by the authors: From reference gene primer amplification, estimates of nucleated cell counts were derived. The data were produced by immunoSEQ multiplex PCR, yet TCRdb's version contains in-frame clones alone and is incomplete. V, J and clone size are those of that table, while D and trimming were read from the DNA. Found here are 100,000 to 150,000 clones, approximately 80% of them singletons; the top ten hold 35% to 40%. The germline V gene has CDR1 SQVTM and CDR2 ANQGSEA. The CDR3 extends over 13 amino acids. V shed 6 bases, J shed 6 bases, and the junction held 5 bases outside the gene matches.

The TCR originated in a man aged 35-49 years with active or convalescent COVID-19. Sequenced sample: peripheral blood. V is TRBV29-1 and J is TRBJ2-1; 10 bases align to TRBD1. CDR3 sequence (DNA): TGCAGCGTCGCCCGGGACAGGGGCAATGAGCAGTTCTTC. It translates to CSVARDRGNEQFF.